This TCR beta chain was captured by sequencing in a study of monozygotic twins with inflammatory bowel disease. From germline, CDR1 is SGHVS and CDR2 FQNEAQ. The CDR3 has 16 amino acids. TCRdb reprocessed the 5' RACE reads; each CDR3 protein has one entry and no DNA is given. This sample's clone table lists approximately 140,000 distinct CDR3 sequences. The V and J genes are TRBV7-8 and TRBJ2-2; TCRdb proposes TRBD1, but this gene call is untestable without DNA. Sequencing input: blood. The receptor was derived from a human donor with ulcerative colitis or Crohn's disease, or a healthy co-twin of an affected twin (not recorded which). The CDR3 loop reads CASSPWGDRNTGELFF. Variable domain in full (rest from reference TRBV7-8 and TRBJ2-2): GAGVSQSPRYKVAKRGQDVALRCDPISGHVSLFWYQQALGQGPEFLTYFQNEAQLDKSGLPSDRFFAERPEGSVSTLKIQRTQQEDSAVYLCASSPWGDRNTGELFFGEGSRLTVL.